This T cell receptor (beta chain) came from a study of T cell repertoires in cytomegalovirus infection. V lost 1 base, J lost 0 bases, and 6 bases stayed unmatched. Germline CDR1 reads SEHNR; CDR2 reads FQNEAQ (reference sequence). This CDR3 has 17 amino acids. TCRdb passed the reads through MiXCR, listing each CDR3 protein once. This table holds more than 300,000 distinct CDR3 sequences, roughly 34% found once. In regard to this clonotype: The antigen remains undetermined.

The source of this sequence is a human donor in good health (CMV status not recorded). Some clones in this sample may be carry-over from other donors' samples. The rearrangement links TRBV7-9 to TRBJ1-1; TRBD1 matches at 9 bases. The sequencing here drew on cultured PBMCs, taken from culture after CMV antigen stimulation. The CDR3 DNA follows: TGTGCCAGCAGCTTAGGGGGGACAGGGAGGCTGAACACTGAAGCTTTCTTT. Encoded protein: CASSLGGTGRLNTEAFF. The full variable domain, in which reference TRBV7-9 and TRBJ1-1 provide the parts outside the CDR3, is DTGVSQNPRHKITKRGQNVTFRCDPISEHNRLYWYRQTLGQGPEFLTYFQNEAQLEKSRLLSDRFSAERPKGSFSTLEIQRTEQGDSAMYLCASSLGGTGRLNTEAFFGQGTRLTVV.